This TCR beta chain stems from a study of blood T cell repertoires in COVID-19. As for the study in general: The study drew acute and convalescent COVID-19 samples from the United States, Italy and Spain. Sources were T cells, B-cell-depleted T cells, or PBMCs; the material itself was cDNA or gDNA.

This clone was observed once. Methods used by the authors: Estimation of nucleated cell counts relied on the amplification of reference gene primers. Using immunoSEQ multiplex PCR, the repertoire was profiled, and TCRdb retains in-frame clones only, with some absent. For V, J and clone size, that table is used; D and trimming come from the DNA. This table has about 120,000 clones, approximately 85% appearing once. The CDR3 consists of 14 residues. In germline, CDR1 is GTSNPN, CDR2 SVGIG (reference sequence). V lost 3 bases and J lost 6; bases outside the gene matches: 9. Sequencing used peripheral blood. The sequence was obtained from a man aged 35 to 55 with acute or convalescent COVID-19. The chain combines TRBV30 with TRBJ1-1, with 8 bases aligning to TRBD1. CDR3 nucleotides: TGTGCCTGGAGCGGACAGGGTAGAGGGTCTGAAGCTTTCTTT. Protein: CAWSGQGRGSEAFF.